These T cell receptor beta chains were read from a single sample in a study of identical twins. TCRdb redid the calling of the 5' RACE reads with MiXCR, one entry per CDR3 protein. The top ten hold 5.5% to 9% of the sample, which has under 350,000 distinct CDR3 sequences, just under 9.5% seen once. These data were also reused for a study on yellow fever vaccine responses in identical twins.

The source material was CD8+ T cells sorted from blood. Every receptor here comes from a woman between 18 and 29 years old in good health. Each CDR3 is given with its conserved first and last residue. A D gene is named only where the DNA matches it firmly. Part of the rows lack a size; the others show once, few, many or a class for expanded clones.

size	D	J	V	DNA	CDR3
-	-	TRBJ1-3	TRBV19	TGTGCCAGTAGTATGGCCGGATGGGCTGGAAACACCATATATTTT	CASSMAGWAGNTIYF
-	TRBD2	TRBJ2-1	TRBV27	TGTGCCAGCAGTCCAGGGACTATCCCTCAGTTCTTC	CASSPGTIPQFF
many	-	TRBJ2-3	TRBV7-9	TGTGCCAGCAACTTCCCCACAGGGCGTCTGGCAGATACGCAGTATTTT	CASNFPTGRLADTQYF
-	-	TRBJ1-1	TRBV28	TGTGCCAGCAGTCGACACACTGAAGCTTTCTTT	CASSRHTEAFF
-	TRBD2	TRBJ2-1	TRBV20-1	TGCAGTGCCGCTAGCGGGCCTTCCTACAATGAGCAGTTCTTC	CSAASGPSYNEQFF
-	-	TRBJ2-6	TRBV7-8	TGTGCCAGCAGCTTAGCGCTTGGCAGGCGTTCTGGGGCCAACGTCCTGACTTTC	CASSLALGRRSGANVLTF
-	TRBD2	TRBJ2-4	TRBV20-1	TGCAGTGCTAGAGTATTTCTCGCGGGAGGGCCTCTTGCCAAAAACATTCAGTACTTC	CSARVFLAGGPLAKNIQYF
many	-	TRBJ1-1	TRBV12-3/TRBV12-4	TGTGCCAGCACCCCGGGCCAGGGGACCACTGAAGCTTTCTTT	CASTPGQGTTEAFF
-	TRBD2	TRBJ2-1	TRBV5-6	TGTGCCAGCAGCTTACTAGCGGGGGCCTACAATGAGCAGTTCTTC	CASSLLAGAYNEQFF
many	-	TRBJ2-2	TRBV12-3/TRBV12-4	TGTGCCAGCAGTGACCTAGGGGTCACCGGGGAGCTGTTTTTT	CASSDLGVTGELFF
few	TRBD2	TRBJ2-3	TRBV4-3	TGCGCCAGCAGCGGACAGACTAGCGGGAGGGCCCTCGGGGCAGATACGCAGTATTTT	CASSGQTSGRALGADTQYF
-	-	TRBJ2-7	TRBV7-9	TGTGCCAGCAGCTTAAAGCAGCGGGACAGGATTTACGAGCAGTACTTC	CASSLKQRDRIYEQYF
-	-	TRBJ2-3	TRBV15	TGTGCCACCAGCAGAACTATGGGAGATACGCAGTATTTT	CATSRTMGDTQYF
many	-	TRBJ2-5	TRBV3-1	TGTGCCAGCAGCCATAGTGGGATCCAAGAGACCCAGTACTTC	CASSHSGIQETQYF
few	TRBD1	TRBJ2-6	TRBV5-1	TGCGCCAGCAGCTTAGGGGGACAGGGTCTATTGGGGGCCAACGTCCTGACTTTC	CASSLGGQGLLGANVLTF
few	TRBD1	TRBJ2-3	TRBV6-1	TGTGCCAGCAGTCCGACCGGGACAGGGGGCGGTCTGAACACAGATACGCAGTATTTT	CASSPTGTGGGLNTDTQYF